Below, 6 T cell receptor beta chains from the same sample are listed, as sequenced in a study of shared clonotypes between healthy human individuals. The assay was immunoSEQ multiplex PCR, and TCRdb's table has in-frame clones only and misses some. The sample includes about 1,800,000 clones, less than 95% of them seen just once. Cells designated naive CD8 were CD45RO-negative and were positively selected for CCR7, with terminally differentiated effector memory CD45RA+ cells excluded. Sequencing input: naive CD8+ T cells sorted from blood. The origin of the receptors is a man aged 18 to 29 in good health.

This clone has only one observation. The chain recombines TRBV5-1 with TRBJ2-3, with TRBD1 identical over 7 bases. This CDR3 has 20 residues. In germline, CDR1 is SGHRS, CDR2 YFSETQ. The V gene end was trimmed by 3 bases and the J gene end by 3 bases; junction bases not matched to a gene: 22. The CDR3 DNA reads as TGCGCCAGCAGCTGGCCCTTAGTCACAGGGGTCGAGGGGACGACAGATACGCAGTATTTT. This gives the protein CASSWPLVTGVEGTTDTQYF.

V usage is TRBV18 and J usage is TRBJ1-2, with a tentative D call TRBD1 (5 bases). Germline CDR1 is KGHSH and CDR2 is LQKENI. The CDR3 totals 15 residues. V lost 3 bases to trimming and J lost 4 bases, with 15 bases between them. The CDR3 DNA sequence: TGTGCCAGCTCACCGACTGCAGGGAGCTCCTATGGCTACACCTTC. Translating it yields CASSPTAGSSYGYTF.

This chain uses TRBV29-1 with TRBJ1-2; D possibly corresponds to TRBD1 (5 bases). V was clipped by 4 bases and J by 3 bases, with 12 bases between them. The CDR3 has 13 residues. The germline gives CDR1 SQVTM, CDR2 ANQGSEA. In DNA form, the CDR3 reads TGCAGCGTTGCATCAGGGATGGACTATGGCTACACCTTC. This encodes CSVASGMDYGYTF.

V is TRBV6-6 and J is TRBJ1-2; no clear D gene. This CDR3 comprises 13 residues. Germline loops: CDR1 MNHNY, CDR2 SVGAGI (reference sequence). The V end was cut by 0 bases, the J end by 6 bases, with 8 bases between. The CDR3 nucleotides are TGTGCCAGCAGTTACTCGGAAGGCGATGGCTACACCTTC. Protein product: CASSYSEGDGYTF.

The chain couples TRBV27 to TRBJ2-5; D uncertain. The CDR3 totals 15 residues. Per the germline V gene, CDR1 is MNHEY and CDR2 is SMNVEV (reference sequence). The V and J ends lost 4 bases and 6 bases respectively, with 18 bases between them. CDR3 nucleotides: TGTGCCAGCAGTTACCTACCGGTCCAGAAACAGACCCAGTACTTC. Protein sequence: CASSYLPVQKQTQYF.

The gene calls are TRBV9 and TRBJ1-2; no clear D. The V and J ends lost 1 base and 6 bases respectively, with 13 bases between them. This CDR3 has 14 amino acids. Germline lookup yields CDR1 SGDLS and CDR2 YYNGEE. CDR3 region: CASSVSPHSDGYTF. CDR3 coding DNA: TGTGCCAGCAGCGTATCCCCCCACAGCGATGGCTACACCTTC. Looking up the rest from reference TRBV9 and TRBJ1-2 gives the full variable domain: DSGVTQTPKHLITATGQRVTLRCSPRSGDLSVYWYQQSLDQGLQFLIQYYNGEERAKGNILERFSAQQFPDLHSELNLSSLELGDSALYFCASSVSPHSDGYTFGSGTRLTVV.